This T cell receptor beta chain appears in the sequencing data of a study of shared clonotypes between healthy human individuals. The overall study: Researchers assigned three CD4 naive, three CD4 memory, two CD8 naive and one CD8 memory plate to each donor. Findings and caveats of the study: Relative to memory subsets, naive subsets generally showed larger estimated richness.

The authors' processing: Filtering differed for immunoSEQ, which gave only junction sequences without quality scores. Profiled with immunoSEQ multiplex PCR; TCRdb holds only in-frame clones, not every one. For V, J and clone size, that table is used; D and trimming come from the DNA. The sample consists of a few hundred thousand clones, 95% to 98% of them appearing once. The germline V and J ends were trimmed by 8 bases and 3 bases, with 19 bases remaining between them. This CDR3 spans 15 amino acids. The V gene's germline CDR1 is MNHNS and CDR2 SASEGT. To note about this clone: Its antigen is unidentified.

The chain has TRBV6-1 and TRBJ1-1; a weak D match, TRBD1 (5 bases). Sample: naive CD4+ T cells sorted from blood. The subset is: CD45RA+ positively selected. The clonotype was recovered from a woman in her twenties or thirties in good health. Here the CDR3 reads CASDPRVGGDTEAFF. As DNA, the CDR3 is TGTGCCAGCGACCCCAGGGTGGGCGGGGACACTGAAGCTTTCTTT.